This is a list of T cell receptor beta chains from one sample in a study of Tregs in tolerant kidney transplant recipients. This table comes from immunoSEQ multiplex PCR, and its TCRdb copy is limited to in-frame clones, with some not included. The sample shows just over 15,000 clones, approximately 94% of them seen only once. The sequenced sample consisted of CD8+ T cells from blood. The receptors here all came from a human donor in good health. CDR3s include the opening cysteine and the closing phenylalanine or tryptophan. A D gene is named only where the DNA matches it firmly. The size field is filled for only some rows; it gives once, few, many or a size class.

J: TRBJ2-5
V: TRBV19
D: TRBD2
size: .
DNA: TGTGCCAGTAGTATGGGGCGGGGGGCACTCCAAGAGACCCAGTACTTC
CDR3: CASSMGRGALQETQYF

J: TRBJ2-7
V: TRBV10-3
D: .
size: .
DNA: TGTGCCATCAGCCCCCATCGCGGCGAGCAGTACTTC
CDR3: CAISPHRGEQYF

J: TRBJ1-5
V: TRBV5-1
D: TRBD1
size: few
DNA: TGCGCCAGCAGCTTGACAGGGGATCAGCCCCAGCATTTT
CDR3: CASSLTGDQPQHF

J: TRBJ2-7
V: TRBV4-1
D: .
size: .
DNA: TGCGCCAGCAGCCTTTACCGGACAGAAACCTACGAGCAGTACTTC
CDR3: CASSLYRTETYEQYF

J: TRBJ1-1
V: TRBV6-5
D: .
size: .
DNA: TGTGCCAGCAGTTCCCGATCAGGGCTGGGTGAAACTTTCTTT
CDR3: CASSSRSGLGETFF

J: TRBJ1-3
V: TRBV10-2
D: .
size: .
DNA: TGCGCCAGCAGTGGGGACACCATATATTTT
CDR3: CASSGDTIYF

J: TRBJ2-7
V: TRBV4-1
D: .
size: .
DNA: TGCGCCAGCAGCCAAGGACTAACCGGCTACGAGCAGTACTTC
CDR3: CASSQGLTGYEQYF

J: TRBJ2-1
V: TRBV4-2
D: TRBD2
size: .
DNA: TGTGCCAGCAGCCGAGAGCGGGAGGAGGCCTACAATGAGCAGTTCTTC
CDR3: CASSREREEAYNEQFF

J: TRBJ2-7
V: TRBV29-1
D: .
size: .
DNA: TGCAGCGTTGAAAGCGGCCAGGGGTCCTACGAGCAGTACTTC
CDR3: CSVESGQGSYEQYF

J: TRBJ1-2
V: TRBV21-1
D: .
size: .
DNA: TGTGCCAGCAGCAAAATGGAGAGGGGCCCGTTAGCGGACTATGGCTACACCTTC
CDR3: CASSKMERGPLADYGYTF

J: TRBJ2-7
V: TRBV7-3
D: TRBD1
size: .
DNA: TGTGCCACCTCGCTAGGGACAGGGTACGAGCAGTACTTC
CDR3: CATSLGTGYEQYF

J: TRBJ1-1
V: TRBV28
D: TRBD1
size: .
DNA: TGTGCCAGCAGAAAAACTGGAGGGACAGGAGAGAAAGAGCCGAACACTGAAGCTTTCTTT
CDR3: CASRKTGGTGEKEPNTEAFF

J: TRBJ2-1
V: TRBV7-9
D: TRBD2
size: .
DNA: TGTGCCAGCAGCCAAGGACTAGCGGGGGATGAGCAGTTCTTC
CDR3: CASSQGLAGDEQFF

J: TRBJ2-6
V: TRBV7-1
D: .
size: .
DNA: TGTGCCAGCAGCATCTGGGTACGAGGACAAAGTCGGGCCAACGTCCTGACTTTC
CDR3: CASSIWVRGQSRANVLTF

J: TRBJ1-2
V: TRBV30
D: .
size: once
DNA: TGTGCCTGGAACACTTTCGGCAGGGGAAATGGCTACACCTTC
CDR3: CAWNTFGRGNGYTF

J: TRBJ2-1
V: TRBV30
D: .
size: once
DNA: TGTGCCTGGATACCCTCCTACAATGAGCAGTTCTTC
CDR3: CAWIPSYNEQFF

J: TRBJ1-5
V: TRBV6-1
D: .
size: .
DNA: TGTGCCATTGCGCCTCGGACAGCTAGCAATCAGCCCCAGCATTTT
CDR3: CAIAPRTASNQPQHF

J: TRBJ2-1
V: TRBV29-1
D: TRBD1
size: .
DNA: TGCAGCGTTGTCCCTGGCAACAGGGGTGGGGACAATGAGCAGTTCTTC
CDR3: CSVVPGNRGGDNEQFF

J: TRBJ2-1
V: TRBV27
D: .
size: .
DNA: TGTGCCAGCAGTCTTCAATGGGGAGATGAGCAGTTCTTC
CDR3: CASSLQWGDEQFF

J: TRBJ1-5
V: TRBV19
D: .
size: .
DNA: TGTGCCAGTAGGGGACCCACAGGGTTGAATCAGCCCCAGCATTTT
CDR3: CASRGPTGLNQPQHF

J: TRBJ1-5
V: TRBV19
D: .
size: .
DNA: TGTGCCAGTACGCGACTGGGTTTTAGCAATCAGCCCCAGCATTTT
CDR3: CASTRLGFSNQPQHF

J: TRBJ1-1
V: TRBV30
D: TRBD1
size: .
DNA: TGTGCCTGGATCGGGGACAGGGGAACTGAAGCTTTCTTT
CDR3: CAWIGDRGTEAFF

J: TRBJ1-5
V: TRBV2
D: TRBD1
size: .
DNA: TGTGCCAGCAGGGACGGGACAGGGCGGTGTCAGCCCCAGCATTTT
CDR3: CASRDGTGRCQPQHF

J: TRBJ2-1
V: TRBV27
D: .
size: once
DNA: TGTGCCAGCAGTTTAGGGGGACCCTACAATGAGCAGTTCTTC
CDR3: CASSLGGPYNEQFF

J: TRBJ2-3
V: TRBV9
D: TRBD2
size: .
DNA: TGTGCCAGCAGCGTACCTTACTCAGAAGCGGGGGGGCCGGGAGATACGCAGTATTTT
CDR3: CASSVPYSEAGGPGDTQYF

J: TRBJ2-1
V: TRBV11-2
D: .
size: .
DNA: TGTGCCAGCAGCTTAAGCGGCAATGAGCAGTTCTTC
CDR3: CASSLSGNEQFF

J: TRBJ1-1
V: TRBV10-2
D: TRBD1
size: .
DNA: TGCGCCACCAGGGGGCTAACAGGGCTCACTGAAGCTTTCTTT
CDR3: CATRGLTGLTEAFF

J: TRBJ2-5
V: TRBV4-1
D: .
size: .
DNA: TGCGCCAGCAGCCACCCAGGGAGGCAAGAGACCCAGTACTTC
CDR3: CASSHPGRQETQYF

J: TRBJ2-7
V: TRBV4-3
D: TRBD2
size: .
DNA: TGCGCCAGCAACCAAGATCCAGCTAGCGGGGCCTCCTACGAGCAGTACTTC
CDR3: CASNQDPASGASYEQYF

J: TRBJ2-4
V: TRBV10-3
D: .
size: .
DNA: TGTGCCTCCACCGGCAGATCGAGGGACATTCAGTACTTC
CDR3: CASTGRSRDIQYF

J: TRBJ1-1
V: TRBV5-6
D: TRBD1
size: .
DNA: TGTGCCAGCAGCTTGGATCACAGGGGGGACTACACTGAAGCTTTCTTT
CDR3: CASSLDHRGDYTEAFF

J: TRBJ1-2
V: TRBV27
D: .
size: .
DNA: TGTGCCAGCAGTTTATATAGTGGGAACGACGGCTACACCTTC
CDR3: CASSLYSGNDGYTF

J: TRBJ2-4
V: TRBV6-1
D: .
size: .
DNA: TGTGCCAGCAACACAGGAATAGCCAAAAACATTCAGTACTTC
CDR3: CASNTGIAKNIQYF

J: TRBJ2-7
V: TRBV19
D: .
size: once
DNA: TGTGCCAGTAGTGGGGAAGGGACCTACGAGCAGTACTTC
CDR3: CASSGEGTYEQYF

J: TRBJ2-7
V: TRBV27
D: .
size: .
DNA: TGTGCCAGCAGTTTATTAGGGGCGGATAGGCAGTACTTC
CDR3: CASSLLGADRQYF

J: TRBJ2-7
V: TRBV5-8
D: .
size: .
DNA: TGTGCCAGCAGCCACGGGCCCCTCTACGAGCAGTACTTC
CDR3: CASSHGPLYEQYF

J: TRBJ2-1
V: TRBV18
D: TRBD1
size: .
DNA: TGTGCCAGCTCACCCGAATGGGACAGCAATGAGCAGTTCTTC
CDR3: CASSPEWDSNEQFF

J: TRBJ2-1
V: TRBV6-6
D: TRBD1
size: .
DNA: TGTGCCAGCAGGCCCGGGACAGGGGATTATGAGCAGTTCTTC
CDR3: CASRPGTGDYEQFF

J: TRBJ2-1
V: TRBV29-1
D: .
size: .
DNA: TGCAGCGTGCGGGACGGATCCTACAATGAGCAGTTCTTC
CDR3: CSVRDGSYNEQFF

J: TRBJ1-4
V: TRBV7-9
D: TRBD1
size: .
DNA: TGTGCCAGCAGCTTAGTGACAGGGGAAAACGAAAAACTGTTTTTT
CDR3: CASSLVTGENEKLFF

J: TRBJ1-3
V: TRBV5-8
D: TRBD1
size: .
DNA: TGTGCCAGCAGCTCCGGACAGGACCGCTCTTACTCTGGAAACACCATATATTTT
CDR3: CASSSGQDRSYSGNTIYF

J: TRBJ1-5
V: TRBV12-5
D: .
size: .
DNA: TGTGCTAGTGGTTTGGATCCCAAACAGCCCCAGCATTTT
CDR3: CASGLDPKQPQHF

J: TRBJ1-1
V: TRBV19
D: TRBD1
size: .
DNA: TGTGCCAGTACCCTAAGTGAGGGGGCCAGAGACACTGAAGCTTTCTTT
CDR3: CASTLSEGARDTEAFF

J: TRBJ2-3
V: TRBV4-3
D: .
size: .
DNA: TGCGCCAGCAGCCAAGAGGAACTAGGTGGCCATCGAGATACGCAGTATTTT
CDR3: CASSQEELGGHRDTQYF

J: TRBJ1-2
V: TRBV27
D: TRBD1
size: .
DNA: TGTGCCAGCCCCGACAGGGGAGGTGGCTACACCTTC
CDR3: CASPDRGGGYTF

J: TRBJ1-2
V: TRBV5-6
D: .
size: once
DNA: TGTGCCAGCAGCTTGGCTGGGGGCTACACCTTC
CDR3: CASSLAGGYTF

J: TRBJ1-1
V: TRBV5-1
D: .
size: .
DNA: TGCGCCAGCAGCTTAAACATCGGGCCCACTGAAGCTTTCTTT
CDR3: CASSLNIGPTEAFF

J: TRBJ2-1
V: TRBV7-9
D: .
size: .
DNA: TGTGCCAGCAGCTCCCCGGACCCGAATACCTACAATGAGCAGTTCTTC
CDR3: CASSSPDPNTYNEQFF

J: TRBJ1-5
V: TRBV7-8
D: .
size: .
DNA: TGTGCCAGCAGCCCTATCTGGGGTGAAGGAATGGGGCCCCAGCATTTT
CDR3: CASSPIWGEGMGPQHF

J: TRBJ2-7
V: TRBV27
D: TRBD1
size: .
DNA: TGTGCCAGCAGGAGACAGGGGACCTTCTACGAGCAGTACTTC
CDR3: CASRRQGTFYEQYF

J: TRBJ2-3
V: TRBV7-6
D: .
size: .
DNA: TGTGCCAGCAGCTTAGCCCGGGGCACAGATACGCAGTATTTT
CDR3: CASSLARGTDTQYF

J: TRBJ1-1
V: TRBV30
D: .
size: .
DNA: TGTGCCTGGAGTCCGGATGGCACTGAAGCTTTCTTT
CDR3: CAWSPDGTEAFF

J: TRBJ2-1
V: TRBV7-6
D: TRBD2
size: .
DNA: TGTGCCAGCAGCCCTGGTGGGTCTAGCGGGGTTGATTCCTACAATGAGCAGTTCTTC
CDR3: CASSPGGSSGVDSYNEQFF

J: TRBJ2-1
V: TRBV30
D: TRBD2
size: once
DNA: TGTGCCTGGAGTGTAGAAGGGCTAGCGGGGGACTCCTACAATGAGCAGTTCTTC
CDR3: CAWSVEGLAGDSYNEQFF

J: TRBJ2-7
V: TRBV29-1
D: .
size: .
DNA: TGCAGCGTTGAACGGGAAGCTGGCTACGAGCAGTACTTC
CDR3: CSVEREAGYEQYF

J: TRBJ2-7
V: TRBV5-3
D: .
size: once
DNA: TGTGCCAGCAGCTTTGGACACACGGGCGAGCAGTACTTC
CDR3: CASSFGHTGEQYF

J: TRBJ2-2
V: TRBV19
D: .
size: .
DNA: TGTGCCAGTAGTCCGGCACTGAACACCGGGGAGCTGTTTTTT
CDR3: CASSPALNTGELFF

J: TRBJ1-1
V: TRBV27
D: .
size: few
DNA: TGTGCCAGCAAAGATTCGGACACTGAAGCTTTCTTT
CDR3: CASKDSDTEAFF